This T cell receptor (beta chain) comes out of a study of CD8 T cells in ankylosing spondylitis. CDR3 size: 16 residues. Germline CDR1 and CDR2: MNHEY and SMNVEV (reference sequence). V was pared by 4 bases and J by 0 bases, with 13 bases between. Using quantitative 5'-RACE with molecular barcodes, the authors made TCR beta libraries. A single record per CDR3 protein comes from TCRdb applying MiXCR to the 5' RACE reads. The data show about 90,000 distinct CDR3 sequences, roughly 9% seen once. Points on this clonotype: The antigen remains unidentified.

Study outcomes and limitations: Matched synovial fluid from ankylosing spondylitis patients was reported to be enriched for disease-linked clones. A TCR beta motif of several highly homologous variants seemed to mark ankylosing spondylitis blood. Earlier reports found some motif variants in synovial fluid and blood in reactive arthritis.

The chain is built from TRBV27 and TRBJ1-5, with TRBD1 as a possible D gene (5 bases). The clonotype comes from a male donor with ankylosing spondylitis. Sequencing was done on a sample of blood, either unsorted or a sorted T cell fraction (not recorded which). CDR3 in DNA: TGTGCCAGCAGTTCCGGCGCAGGGTATAGCAATCAGCCCCAGCATTTT. Protein: CASSSGAGYSNQPQHF.